Sequencing of this T cell receptor (beta chain) was carried out in a study of CD8 T cells in Susac syndrome. Study-wide results and caveats: Among active patients and in TEMRA cells, CD8+ clonal expansion in Susac reached its peak.

CDR3 length equals 15 residues. The germline V gene has CDR1 SGHTA and CDR2 FQGNSA. Trimming stripped 7 bases from V and 0 bases from J, with 14 bases between. The RNA input was 0.5 to 1 ug, and it was reverse transcribed with random hexamers. Across 54 Vbeta and 13 Jbeta, immunoSEQ multiplex PCR amplified TCR beta CDR3. From the immunoSEQ multiplex PCR reads, TCRdb called clonotypes with MiXCR, one entry per CDR3 protein. The data show tens of thousands of distinct CDR3 sequences, with roughly 96% seen just once and more than 0.55% held by the top ten. A remark on this clonotype: The antigen is not known.

The specimen was CD8+ T cells from PBMCs. The rearrangement links TRBV7-2 to TRBJ2-3; possibly TRBD1 or TRBD2 for D (5 bases each). The clonotype originates from a human donor with Susac syndrome. Here the CDR3 reads CASTYGASSTDTQYF. Written as DNA, the CDR3 is TGTGCCAGCACCTACGGGGCTAGCAGCACAGATACGCAGTATTTT.